This T cell receptor (beta chain) originates from a study of tumor-infiltrating lymphocytes in primary liver carcinoma. Germline values: CDR1 SQVTM, CDR2 ANQGSEA. V gave up 7 bases and J gave up 14 bases; unmatched junction bases: 10. This CDR3 has 13 amino acids. There are many counts of this clonotype. Its matching antigen is unknown. Making TCR beta cDNA involved 400 to 600 ng total RNA and a constant-region primer. Three nested multiplex PCR rounds, a slightly modified ARM-PCR method, built the TCR beta libraries. TRBV1-TRBV30 forward primers paired with a C-beta reverse primer drove the first two PCR rounds, about 10 cycles each. TCRdb used MiXCR to reprocess the multiplex PCR reads, holding one entry per CDR3 protein. The sample comprises approximately 100,000 distinct CDR3 sequences, around 71% of which are singletons, and roughly an eighth rests with the top ten. Study-wide results and limits: Lesser overlap characterized tumor-adjacent and tumor-blood pairs relative to tumor region pairs.

From about 19-30 mg of unsorted bulk tissue, DNA and RNA were co-extracted together. The sequenced sample consisted of liver tumor tissue from sampling region 2. As to subset: tumor region T2, inferior pole. This receptor was taken from a woman aged 60 to 75 with primary liver carcinoma and hepatitis B virus infection. V and J are TRBV29-1 and TRBJ2-1; 14 bases map to TRBD2. The CDR3 protein is CSAVLTSGGGEFF. Written as DNA, the CDR3 is TGCAGCGCCGTGTTGACTAGCGGGGGGGGTGAGTTCTTC.